This T cell receptor beta chain was observed in a study of sequential checkpoint blockade in melanoma. About the research overall: Maintenance nivolumab came after either treatment sequence.

Only in-frame clones appear in the TCRdb table, and some are missing; sequencing was by immunoSEQ multiplex PCR. The data show roughly 8,800 clones, 50% to 60% seen once. Noted treatment: randomized to nivolumab then ipilimumab (arm A) or the reverse (arm B). PBMC sorting kept live CD3+CD8+ cells without CD19 or CD56. V was trimmed by 0 bases and J by 10 bases, leaving 13 bases between them. The CDR3 extends over 14 amino acids. Germline assignment: CDR1 LNHDA and CDR2 SQIVND (reference sequence). The receptor was isolated from a human donor with melanoma. V gene TRBV19 combines with J gene TRBJ2-1; D remains ambiguous. This specimen was CD8+ T cells sorted from blood (inferred from file names), taken from a patient given nivolumab and ipilimumab in sequence. The CDR3 DNA reads as TGTGCCAGTAGTATAGATCAAATCCACCAGGAGCAGTTCTTC. Protein product: CASSIDQIHQEQFF.